This T cell receptor (beta chain) emerged from a study of response to subunit inactivated influenza vaccine. A remark on this clonotype: The antigen is undetermined.

Regarding the study as a whole: Few additional T cells are recruited per seasonal influenza vaccination, authors suggested.

TCRdb redid the calling of the RT-PCR reads with MiXCR, one entry per CDR3 protein. The sample has approximately 700,000 distinct CDR3 sequences, approximately 13% seen once. V lost 2 bases, J lost 5 bases, and 12 bases lay in between. CDR3 length equals 13 residues. CDR1 and CDR2 from the germline V gene are DFQATT and SNEGSKA (reference sequence). This rearrangement joins TRBV20-1 to TRBJ2-5; a possible D gene is TRBD2 (6 bases). The sample here was PBMCs from blood, taken around 14 days before vaccination. The TCR originated in a man aged 45-60 years who received an inactivated influenza vaccine. The CDR3 DNA reads as TGCAGTGCTAGATGGACGGCGGGGGAGACCCAGTACTTC. It is translated as CSARWTAGETQYF.